These T cell receptor beta chains were read from a single sample in a study of blood T cell repertoires in COVID-19. Libraries were prepared by immunoSEQ multiplex PCR; TCRdb keeps only in-frame clonotypes and omits some of them. The data contain about 480,000 clones, about 91% of them seen just once; the ten biggest clones take up roughly 12%. The material sequenced was peripheral blood. These receptors all stem from a woman in her fifties or sixties with COVID-19, enrolled during active disease. Both conserved end residues are part of each CDR3. A D gene is named only where the DNA matches it firmly. Size tells how often a clone was seen (once, few, many) or the class of an expanded clone, and some rows leave it out.

CDR3 length: 16
J gene: TRBJ2-1
D gene: TRBD2
V gene: TRBV5-4
clone size: once
CDR3 DNA: TGTGCCAGCAGCTTGGGCGGGGGTTTTTTCTACAATGAGCAGTTCTTC
CDR3 protein: CASSLGGGFFYNEQFF

CDR3 length: 14
J gene: TRBJ2-3
D gene: TRBD2
V gene: TRBV10-2
clone size: NA
CDR3 DNA: TGCGCCAGTAGCGGGGGGACCGACACAGATACGCAGTATTTT
CDR3 protein: CASSGGTDTDTQYF

CDR3 length: 15
J gene: TRBJ2-2
D gene: NA
V gene: TRBV24-1
clone size: NA
CDR3 DNA: TGTGCCACCAGGGAGGCAGCCCGGGACACCGGGGAGCTGTTTTTT
CDR3 protein: CATREAARDTGELFF

CDR3 length: 15
J gene: TRBJ2-1
D gene: TRBD1
V gene: TRBV4-1
clone size: NA
CDR3 DNA: TGCGCCAGCAGGCCGGGACAGGGAAACAACAATGAGCAGTTCTTC
CDR3 protein: CASRPGQGNNNEQFF

CDR3 length: 17
J gene: TRBJ1-2
D gene: TRBD1
V gene: TRBV9
clone size: NA
CDR3 DNA: TGTGCCAGCAGCGCGTTGTTCCGGACAGGGAAAAAAAATGGCTACACCTTC
CDR3 protein: CASSALFRTGKKNGYTF

CDR3 length: 15
J gene: TRBJ1-4
D gene: NA
V gene: TRBV30
clone size: NA
CDR3 DNA: TGTGCCTGGAGTGTTGGGGGGGCTCTTAATGAAAAACTGTTTTTT
CDR3 protein: CAWSVGGALNEKLFF

CDR3 length: 16
J gene: TRBJ1-6
D gene: NA
V gene: TRBV9
clone size: NA
CDR3 DNA: TGTGCCAGCAGCCATGAGGGGGAAACCTATAATTCACCCCTCCACTTT
CDR3 protein: CASSHEGETYNSPLHF

CDR3 length: 15
J gene: TRBJ2-1
D gene: TRBD1
V gene: TRBV7-6
clone size: NA
CDR3 DNA: TGTGCCAGCAGCTTCCGGGACAGGGGTGGCAATGAGCAGTTCTTC
CDR3 protein: CASSFRDRGGNEQFF

CDR3 length: 15
J gene: TRBJ1-4
D gene: TRBD1
V gene: TRBV5-1
clone size: NA
CDR3 DNA: TGCGCCAGCAGCTTCTTCGGGACAGAGGGGGAAAAACTGTTTTTT
CDR3 protein: CASSFFGTEGEKLFF

CDR3 length: 15
J gene: TRBJ1-4
D gene: TRBD1
V gene: TRBV7-8
clone size: NA
CDR3 DNA: TGTGCCAGCAGCCCCGGGACAGGGCGAGGTGAAAAACTGTTTTTT
CDR3 protein: CASSPGTGRGEKLFF

CDR3 length: 13
J gene: TRBJ1-6
D gene: NA
V gene: TRBV12-3/TRBV12-4
clone size: NA
CDR3 DNA: TGTGCCAGCAGTTCAGGGCCTGATTCACCCCTCCACTTT
CDR3 protein: CASSSGPDSPLHF

CDR3 length: 15
J gene: TRBJ1-4
D gene: TRBD1
V gene: TRBV5-1
clone size: NA
CDR3 DNA: TGCGCCAGCAGCCCGGTGACAGGGGGCGAGGAAAAACTGTTTTTT
CDR3 protein: CASSPVTGGEEKLFF

CDR3 length: 15
J gene: TRBJ2-5
D gene: NA
V gene: TRBV7-2
clone size: NA
CDR3 DNA: TGTGCCAGCAGTCGGGGACTCCAGGCACAAGAGACCCAGTACTTC
CDR3 protein: CASSRGLQAQETQYF

CDR3 length: 15
J gene: TRBJ1-6
D gene: TRBD1
V gene: TRBV30
clone size: NA
CDR3 DNA: TGTGCCTGGAGTGTACAGGGGGCTGGCAATTCACCCCTCCACTTT
CDR3 protein: CAWSVQGAGNSPLHF

CDR3 length: 17
J gene: TRBJ2-7
D gene: TRBD2
V gene: TRBV3-1/TRBV3-2
clone size: NA
CDR3 DNA: TGTGCCAGCAGCCAAGAAGGACTAGCGGGGGCGGTATACGAGCAGTACTTC
CDR3 protein: CASSQEGLAGAVYEQYF

CDR3 length: 15
J gene: TRBJ2-3
D gene: TRBD2
V gene: TRBV5-1
clone size: NA
CDR3 DNA: TGCGCCAGCAGCCGAGCGGGGTCCAGCACAGATACGCAGTATTTT
CDR3 protein: CASSRAGSSTDTQYF

CDR3 length: 16
J gene: TRBJ2-3
D gene: TRBD1
V gene: TRBV5-1
clone size: NA
CDR3 DNA: TGCGCCAGCAGTTCATCAACGACAGGGCGAGGAGATACGCAGTATTTT
CDR3 protein: CASSSSTTGRGDTQYF

CDR3 length: 13
J gene: TRBJ2-4
D gene: NA
V gene: TRBV6-1
clone size: NA
CDR3 DNA: TGTGCCAGCAGTGAAGGCCAGAAAAACATTCAGTACTTC
CDR3 protein: CASSEGQKNIQYF

CDR3 length: 19
J gene: TRBJ2-2
D gene: NA
V gene: TRBV13
clone size: NA
CDR3 DNA: TGTGCCAGCAGCCTAACAATCCCTTATAAAATGGGGCCACCCGGGGAGCTGTTTTTT
CDR3 protein: CASSLTIPYKMGPPGELFF

CDR3 length: 16
J gene: TRBJ1-3
D gene: NA
V gene: TRBV7-9
clone size: NA
CDR3 DNA: TGTGCCAGCAGACCCCGGGGGGGGGCAAACGGAAACACCATATATTTT
CDR3 protein: CASRPRGGANGNTIYF

CDR3 length: 13
J gene: TRBJ2-7
D gene: NA
V gene: TRBV29-1
clone size: NA
CDR3 DNA: TGCAGCGTTGAAGAATCCCCGTCCGACGAGCAGTACTTC
CDR3 protein: CSVEESPSDEQYF

CDR3 length: 18
J gene: TRBJ2-3
D gene: TRBD2
V gene: TRBV9
clone size: NA
CDR3 DNA: TGTGCCAGCAGCGCGGGGACTAGCGGGGGCACTAGCACAGATACGCAGTATTTT
CDR3 protein: CASSAGTSGGTSTDTQYF

CDR3 length: 15
J gene: TRBJ2-7
D gene: NA
V gene: TRBV7-9
clone size: NA
CDR3 DNA: TGTGCCAGCAGCTCGACAGGTACGAACCTCTACGAGCAGTACTTC
CDR3 protein: CASSSTGTNLYEQYF

CDR3 length: 13
J gene: TRBJ1-4
D gene: TRBD1
V gene: TRBV6-5
clone size: NA
CDR3 DNA: TGTGCCGTTCAGGGGGCGTTTAATGAAAAACTGTTTTTT
CDR3 protein: CAVQGAFNEKLFF

CDR3 length: 16
J gene: TRBJ2-3
D gene: TRBD2
V gene: TRBV24-1
clone size: NA
CDR3 DNA: TGTGCCACCAGTGATCCTACTAGCGACCGAGTAGATACGCAGTATTTT
CDR3 protein: CATSDPTSDRVDTQYF

CDR3 length: 19
J gene: TRBJ2-3
D gene: TRBD2
V gene: TRBV4-1
clone size: once
CDR3 DNA: TGCGCCAGCAGCCAAGATGATCAACTAGCGGGCCTACCTAGGGATACGCAGTATTTT
CDR3 protein: CASSQDDQLAGLPRDTQYF

CDR3 length: 12
J gene: TRBJ2-5
D gene: NA
V gene: TRBV20-1
clone size: NA
CDR3 DNA: TGCAGTGCTAGTGGTTCCTTGGAGACCCAGTACTTC
CDR3 protein: CSASGSLETQYF

CDR3 length: 11
J gene: TRBJ2-7
D gene: TRBD2
V gene: TRBV28
clone size: NA
CDR3 DNA: TGTGCCAGGCCTAAGGGAGGGAGGGATTTCTTC
CDR3 protein: CARPKGGRDFF

CDR3 length: 17
J gene: TRBJ2-7
D gene: TRBD1
V gene: TRBV11-2
clone size: NA
CDR3 DNA: TGTGCCAGCAGCTTAAACCCTTGGGGACAGGGGAGGTACGAGCAGTACTTC
CDR3 protein: CASSLNPWGQGRYEQYF

CDR3 length: 12
J gene: TRBJ1-3
D gene: NA
V gene: TRBV12-5
clone size: NA
CDR3 DNA: TGTGCTAGTGGTCTAGCAGGAAACACCATATATTTT
CDR3 protein: CASGLAGNTIYF

CDR3 length: 13
J gene: TRBJ1-2
D gene: TRBD1
V gene: TRBV2
clone size: NA
CDR3 DNA: TGTGCCAGCAGTGAACCAGGGGGATTTGGCTACACCTTC
CDR3 protein: CASSEPGGFGYTF

CDR3 length: 14
J gene: TRBJ2-1
D gene: NA
V gene: TRBV3-1/TRBV3-2
clone size: NA
CDR3 DNA: TGTGCCAGCAGCCAAATGCCAGGGAACAATGAGCAGTTCTTC
CDR3 protein: CASSQMPGNNEQFF

CDR3 length: 12
J gene: TRBJ1-1
D gene: NA
V gene: TRBV4-2
clone size: NA
CDR3 DNA: TGTGCCAGCAGCCGGTCGGGCACTGAAGCTTTCTTT
CDR3 protein: CASSRSGTEAFF

CDR3 length: 15
J gene: TRBJ2-3
D gene: NA
V gene: TRBV29-1
clone size: NA
CDR3 DNA: TGCAGCGTTGCCCTTGGACAGGGAGGGCAAGATACGCAGTATTTT
CDR3 protein: CSVALGQGGQDTQYF

CDR3 length: 14
J gene: TRBJ1-2
D gene: TRBD1
V gene: TRBV18
clone size: NA
CDR3 DNA: TGTGCCAGCTCACCCGGGACAGTTTCTTATGGCTACACCTTC
CDR3 protein: CASSPGTVSYGYTF

CDR3 length: 14
J gene: TRBJ1-6
D gene: NA
V gene: TRBV10-3
clone size: few
CDR3 DNA: TGTGCCATCAGTGGGACACCACCTAATTCACCCCTCCACTTT
CDR3 protein: CAISGTPPNSPLHF

CDR3 length: 15
J gene: TRBJ2-2
D gene: TRBD1
V gene: TRBV2
clone size: NA
CDR3 DNA: TGTGCCAGCAGTGAGGACAGGGGGTACACCGGGGAGCTGTTTTTT
CDR3 protein: CASSEDRGYTGELFF

CDR3 length: 16
J gene: TRBJ2-7
D gene: NA
V gene: TRBV21-1
clone size: NA
CDR3 DNA: TGTGCCAGCAGCAAAGCCCCCGACGAGCGATCCTACGAGCAGTACTTC
CDR3 protein: CASSKAPDERSYEQYF

CDR3 length: 14
J gene: TRBJ2-3
D gene: TRBD2
V gene: TRBV6-6
clone size: NA
CDR3 DNA: TGTGCCAGCAACCCTAGCGGGGGAACAGATACGCAGTATTTT
CDR3 protein: CASNPSGGTDTQYF

CDR3 length: 16
J gene: TRBJ1-3
D gene: NA
V gene: TRBV9
clone size: NA
CDR3 DNA: TGTGCCAGCAGCGTAGCCGGACAGAGCTCTGGAAACACCATATATTTT
CDR3 protein: CASSVAGQSSGNTIYF

CDR3 length: 16
J gene: TRBJ2-7
D gene: TRBD2
V gene: TRBV28
clone size: NA
CDR3 DNA: TGTGCCAGCAGTGAAACTAGCGGGGGGTCCCACTACGAGCAGTACTTC
CDR3 protein: CASSETSGGSHYEQYF

CDR3 length: 14
J gene: TRBJ2-7
D gene: TRBD1
V gene: TRBV3-1/TRBV3-2
clone size: NA
CDR3 DNA: TGTGCCAGCAGCCGGGACAGGGCCCTCTACGAGCAGTACTTC
CDR3 protein: CASSRDRALYEQYF

CDR3 length: 14
J gene: TRBJ1-1
D gene: NA
V gene: TRBV3-1/TRBV3-2
clone size: NA
CDR3 DNA: TGTGCCAGCAGCCAAGATATCTTGAACACTGAAGCTTTCTTT
CDR3 protein: CASSQDILNTEAFF

CDR3 length: 18
J gene: TRBJ2-3
D gene: TRBD2
V gene: TRBV12-5
clone size: NA
CDR3 DNA: TGTGCTAGTGGTTTGATCGTTTTTAGCGGGGGGGCTTCAGATACGCAGTATTTT
CDR3 protein: CASGLIVFSGGASDTQYF

CDR3 length: 13
J gene: TRBJ1-1
D gene: TRBD1
V gene: TRBV5-1
clone size: NA
CDR3 DNA: TGCGCCAGCCAAACAGGGGTGGACACTGAAGCTTTCTTT
CDR3 protein: CASQTGVDTEAFF

CDR3 length: 14
J gene: TRBJ1-2
D gene: NA
V gene: TRBV6-4
clone size: once
CDR3 DNA: TGTGCCAGCATGCCCTGGACAGTACTATATGGCTACACCTTC
CDR3 protein: CASMPWTVLYGYTF

CDR3 length: 11
J gene: TRBJ1-6
D gene: NA
V gene: TRBV21-1
clone size: NA
CDR3 DNA: TGTGCCAGCGGGAGGGGGGAACCCCTCCACTTT
CDR3 protein: CASGRGEPLHF

CDR3 length: 17
J gene: TRBJ1-6
D gene: NA
V gene: TRBV5-8
clone size: NA
CDR3 DNA: TGTGCCAGCAGACTTATAGATTGGCGGTTCTATAATTCACCCCTCCACTTT
CDR3 protein: CASRLIDWRFYNSPLHF

CDR3 length: 15
J gene: TRBJ2-5
D gene: TRBD1
V gene: TRBV9
clone size: NA
CDR3 DNA: TGTGCCAGCAGCGTAAGGACAGGGGAAAGGGAGACCCAGTACTTC
CDR3 protein: CASSVRTGERETQYF

CDR3 length: 15
J gene: TRBJ1-2
D gene: NA
V gene: TRBV14
clone size: once
CDR3 DNA: TGTGCCAGCAGCCAAGTGAGCGTAAACGTCTATGGCTACACCTTC
CDR3 protein: CASSQVSVNVYGYTF

CDR3 length: 14
J gene: TRBJ1-1
D gene: TRBD1
V gene: TRBV6-5
clone size: NA
CDR3 DNA: TGTGCCAGCAGTCTACGACAGGGGTGGACTGAAGCTTTCTTT
CDR3 protein: CASSLRQGWTEAFF